Each of the 25 T cell receptor beta chains below was sequenced from the same sample in a study of blood T cell repertoires in COVID-19. Some clones are missing from TCRdb's copy, which holds only in-frame ones; the method was immunoSEQ multiplex PCR. The table has 220,000 or so clones, more than 70% seen once. The sequenced sample was peripheral blood. The receptors here all came from a woman of 80 years or more with acute or convalescent COVID-19.

This rearrangement joins TRBV10-3 to TRBJ1-1, with a tentative D call TRBD1 (6 bases). The CDR3 is made up of 14 amino acids. Germline values: CDR1 ENHRY, CDR2 SYGVKD. The V end was cut by 6 bases, the J end by 5 bases, with 16 bases between. Written as DNA, the CDR3 is TGTGCCATCAGGAGGGACATCGGGGGGACTGAAGCTTTCTTT. Protein sequence: CAIRRDIGGTEAFF.

This clone was recorded a few times. In DNA, the CDR3 is TGTGCCAGCTCCTCTCTTGGGCAATATAGCAATCAGCCCCAGCATTTT. Translated: CASSSLGQYSNQPQHF. The chain is built from TRBV18 and TRBJ1-5; D remains ambiguous. Germline V gene lookup returns CDR1 KGHSH and CDR2 LQKENI. The length of the CDR3 is 16 residues. Between the trimmed V and J ends, which lost 6 bases and 0 bases, there was a span of 15 bases.

The chain uses TRBV3-1 (or the pseudogene TRBV3-2) and TRBJ2-7; TRBD1 aligns across 8 bases. Germline V gene sequence: CDR1 LGHDT, CDR2 YNNKEL (reference sequence). The CDR3 spans 14 residues. V shed 4 bases, J shed 6 bases, and the junction held 8 bases outside the gene matches. Here the CDR3 reads CASSPPDRALEQYF. In DNA form, the CDR3 reads TGTGCCAGCAGCCCCCCGGACAGGGCGCTCGAGCAGTACTTC.

This chain connects TRBV2 to TRBJ1-5; 8 bases match TRBD1. CDR1 and CDR2 from the germline V gene are SNHLY and FYNNEI. The CDR3 has 15 amino acids. V was pared by 5 bases and J by 1 base, with 4 bases of the junction left unmatched. The DNA for the CDR3 is TGTGCCAGCAGTTTGACAGGGGCCAGCAATCAGCCCCAGCATTTT. Encoded protein: CASSLTGASNQPQHF.

This chain joins TRBV11-3 and TRBJ2-7; tentatively, D is TRBD1 (6 bases). This CDR3 has 15 residues. Germline CDR1 reads SGHNT; CDR2 reads YENEEA. V lost 5 bases and J lost 4, with 18 bases in between. CDR3 DNA: TGTGCCAGCAGCCGAGACAGGACCCGCGCATACGAGCAGTACTTC. Translating gives CASSRDRTRAYEQYF.

The CDR3 loop reads CASRGSGQETQYF. As DNA, the CDR3 is TGTGCCAGCAGGGGTAGCGGACAAGAGACCCAGTACTTC. The gene calls are TRBV27 and TRBJ2-5; D is possibly TRBD2 (6 bases). Germline CDR1 and CDR2: MNHEY and SMNVEV (reference sequence). The V end was cut by 6 bases, the J end by 2 bases, with 10 bases between. The CDR3 spans 13 residues.

This chain joins TRBV6-1 and TRBJ2-3, with a possible D match to TRBD1 (5 bases). The CDR3 length is 15 residues. Trimming pared 2 bases from V and 5 bases from J, leaving 14 bases between. CDR1 and CDR2 (germline): MNHNS, SASEGT. This CDR3 is CASSEMGRHGDTQYF. CDR3 sequence (DNA): TGTGCCAGCAGTGAAATGGGGCGGCACGGAGATACGCAGTATTTT.

J is TRBJ1-1 and V is TRBV5-5; 7 bases align to TRBD1. The CDR3 consists of 15 residues. V shed 4 bases and J 6 bases; nucleotides not matched to a gene: 12. The germline CDR1 and CDR2 sequences are SGHKS and YYEKEE (reference sequence). The CDR3 DNA is TGTGCCAGCAGCGCCCTTTTACAGGGGCGCGCTGAAGCTTTCTTT. This gives the protein CASSALLQGRAEAFF.

The chain uses TRBV24-1 and TRBJ1-5, with a possible D match to TRBD1 (5 bases). The CDR3 runs to 18 residues. Germline values: CDR1 KGHDR, CDR2 SFDVKD. Trimming pared 1 base from V and 0 bases from J, leaving 15 bases between. The CDR3 region is CATSDFRTGCHSNQPQHF. The DNA for the CDR3 is TGTGCCACCAGTGATTTCCGTACAGGCTGCCATAGCAATCAGCCCCAGCATTTT.

J is TRBJ2-7 and V is TRBV7-2; 11 nucleotides line up with TRBD2. CDR1 is SGHTA and CDR2 is FQGNSA in the germline V gene. The CDR3 is 15 residues long. V shed 4 bases, J shed 5 bases, and the junction held 7 bases outside the gene matches. The CDR3 reads CASSWVAGGENEQYF. The CDR3 nucleotides are TGTGCCAGCAGCTGGGTAGCGGGGGGGGAGAACGAGCAGTACTTC. Full variable domain (missing parts from reference TRBV7-2 and TRBJ2-7): GAGVSQSPSNKVTEKGKDVELRCDPISGHTALYWYRQSLGQGLEFLIYFQGNSAPDKSGLPSDRFSAERTGGSVSTLTIQRTQQEDSAVYLCASSWVAGGENEQYFGPGTRLTVT.

This clone appeared many times. The chain has TRBV2 and TRBJ1-6; 7 nucleotides match TRBD1. V shed 4 bases and J 6 bases; nucleotides not matched to a gene: 3. Germline V lookup: CDR1 SNHLY, CDR2 FYNNEI. The CDR3 is made up of 14 amino acids. The CDR3 sequence is CASSGGTANSPLHF. CDR3 nucleotides: TGTGCCAGCAGTGGCGGGACAGCTAATTCACCCCTCCACTTT.

This sequence joins TRBV7-2 and TRBJ2-2, with D perhaps matching TRBD2 (6 bases). The V and J ends lost 2 bases and 8 bases respectively, with 9 bases between them. The length of the CDR3 is 13 residues. Germline loops: CDR1 SGHTA, CDR2 FQGNSA. CDR3 sequence reads: CASSLMEGGELFF. DNA for the CDR3: TGTGCCAGCAGCTTAATGGAGGGGGGGGAGCTGTTTTTT.

This clone was counted once. This sequence joins TRBV27 and TRBJ1-2; D is undetermined. The CDR3 contains 19 residues. Trimming stripped 4 bases from V and 0 bases from J, with 24 bases between. Germline values: CDR1 MNHEY, CDR2 SMNVEV (reference sequence). As DNA, the CDR3 is TGTGCCAGCAGTTCCTCGGGGTCCGGGAGGCCGGGGACTAACTATGGCTACACCTTC. As protein: CASSSSGSGRPGTNYGYTF.

The chain carries TRBV11-3 and TRBJ1-2, with a possible D match to TRBD1 (5 bases). V was trimmed by 4 bases and J by 6 bases, leaving 12 bases between them. The germline gives CDR1 SGHNT, CDR2 YENEEA. The length of the CDR3 is 13 residues. CDR3 region: CASSSLGGDGYTF. The CDR3 DNA reads TGTGCCAGCAGCTCCTTGGGAGGGGATGGCTACACCTTC. Complete variable domain (other parts from reference TRBV11-3 and TRBJ1-2): EAGVVQSPRYKIIEKKQPVAFWCNPISGHNTLYWYLQNLGQGPELLIRYENEEAVDDSQLPKDRFSAERLKGVDSTLKIQPAELGDSAVYLCASSSLGGDGYTFGSGTRLTVV.

J is TRBJ2-7 and V is TRBV6-5; TRBD1 agrees at 7 bases. CDR3 length equals 13 residues. After removal of 4 bases from V and 7 bases from J, the junction contained 7 bases not matched to a gene. Germline V CDR1 and CDR2: MNHEY, SVGAGI. As DNA, the CDR3 is TGTGCCAGCAGTTTCCAGGGGGTAGGGGAGCAGTACTTC. It encodes CASSFQGVGEQYF.

The V and J genes are TRBV1 and TRBJ2-2; the DNA was not compared with TRBD2, the D call given in the table. TRBV1 is given as a pseudogene. The CDR3 sequence is 16 residues long. The CDR3 DNA is TGCACCAGCAGCCATTCTAGTTTTTCGGGCACCGGGGAGCTGTTTTTT. Translation: CTSSHSSFSGTGELFF.

The V call is TRBV2, the J call TRBJ2-1; 7 nucleotides agree with TRBD2. This CDR3 spans 13 amino acids. The germline V gene encodes CDR1 SNHLY and CDR2 FYNNEI. V shed 8 bases, J shed 4 bases, and the junction held 5 bases outside the gene matches. The CDR3, as DNA: TGTGCCAGCGTCGGGGGGATTTACAATGAGCAGTTCTTC. Translation: CASVGGIYNEQFF. The whole variable domain, remainder taken from reference TRBV2 and TRBJ2-1, is EPEVTQTPSHQVTQMGQEVILRCVPISNHLYFYWYRQILGQKVEFLVSFYNNEISEKSEIFDDQFSVERPDGSNFTLKIRSTKLEDSAMYFCASVGGIYNEQFFGPGTRLTVL.

This clone was recorded only once. V is TRBV18 and J is TRBJ1-2; 8 bases map to TRBD1. Germline CDR1 and CDR2: KGHSH and LQKENI. Trimming cost V 3 bases and J 0 bases; bases outside gene matches: 3. This CDR3 has 15 residues. The CDR3 is CASSPQGQANYGYTF. Here the CDR3 DNA reads TGTGCCAGCTCACCCCAGGGACAGGCTAACTATGGCTACACCTTC.

The rearrangement uses TRBV15 and TRBJ1-4; perhaps TRBD1 as D (6 bases). The CDR3 spans 15 residues. Between the trimmed V and J ends, which lost 0 bases and 8 bases, there was a span of 13 bases. Germline assignment: CDR1 LNHNV and CDR2 YYDKDF (reference sequence). The CDR3 DNA is TGTGCCACCAGCAGAGATGGGGGGGCGTGGGAAAAACTGTTTTTT. Protein product: CATSRDGGAWEKLFF.

The CDR3 region is CASSLISQNNQPQHF. For the CDR3, the DNA is TGTGCCAGCAGCTTGATATCTCAGAACAATCAGCCCCAGCATTTT. The rearrangement joins TRBV5-6 to TRBJ1-5; no clear D. CDR3 length: 15 residues. Trimming pared 1 base from V and 3 bases from J, leaving 11 bases between. Germline CDR1 and CDR2: SGHDT and YYEEEE.

The rearrangement joins TRBV27 to TRBJ2-1; TRBD1 is a possible D gene (6 bases). The germline V and J ends were trimmed by 7 bases and 3 bases, with 13 bases remaining between them. Germline CDR1 MNHEY, CDR2 SMNVEV (reference sequence). The length of the CDR3 is 14 residues. CDR3 region: CASTQGQDYNEQFF. The CDR3 DNA reads TGTGCCAGCACCCAGGGACAAGACTACAATGAGCAGTTCTTC.

V is TRBV19 and J is TRBJ1-5, with 12 bases identical to TRBD1. V shed 3 bases, J shed 6 bases, and the junction held 6 bases outside the gene matches. The germline gives CDR1 LNHDA, CDR2 SQIVND (reference sequence). The CDR3 runs to 16 residues. CDR3 DNA sequence: TGTGCCAGTAGTATCCGGGACAGGGGGCTCCCTCAGCCCCAGCATTTT. Translating it yields CASSIRDRGLPQPQHF. The complete variable domain, with remaining parts taken from reference TRBV19 and TRBJ1-5, reads DGGITQSPKYLFRKEGQNVTLSCEQNLNHDAMYWYRQDPGQGLRLIYYSQIVNDFQKGDIAEGYSVSREKKESFPLTVTSAQKNPTAFYLCASSIRDRGLPQPQHFGDGTRLSIL.

The rearrangement links TRBV6-5 to TRBJ2-3, with D maybe TRBD2 (6 bases). Germline-derived CDR1 and CDR2 are MNHEY and SVGAGI. Between the trimmed V and J ends, which lost 8 bases and 10 bases, there was a span of 25 bases. The CDR3 runs 15 residues. The CDR3 region is CASGLVAASRKAQYF. The CDR3 bases are TGTGCCAGCGGGCTAGTAGCGGCAAGCAGGAAGGCGCAGTATTTT.

This rearrangement joins TRBV2 to TRBJ2-5; D possibly corresponds to TRBD2 (6 bases). Trimming removed 9 bases from V and 3 bases from J, with 14 bases in between. The CDR3 covers 13 residues. From germline, CDR1 is SNHLY and CDR2 FYNNEI. CDR3 coding DNA: TGTGCCAGTTCTTGGACTACTGAAGAGACCCAGTACTTC. Residues: CASSWTTEETQYF.

The chain has TRBV5-4 and TRBJ1-2, with a tentative D call TRBD1 (5 bases). CDR1 is SGHNT and CDR2 is YYREEE in the germline V gene (reference sequence). This CDR3 region has 14 residues. V was pared by 4 bases and J by 4 bases, with 14 bases between. The CDR3 DNA reads TGTGCCAGCAGCCGTAAGACAGATTCCTATGGCTACACCTTC. Amino acid sequence: CASSRKTDSYGYTF.